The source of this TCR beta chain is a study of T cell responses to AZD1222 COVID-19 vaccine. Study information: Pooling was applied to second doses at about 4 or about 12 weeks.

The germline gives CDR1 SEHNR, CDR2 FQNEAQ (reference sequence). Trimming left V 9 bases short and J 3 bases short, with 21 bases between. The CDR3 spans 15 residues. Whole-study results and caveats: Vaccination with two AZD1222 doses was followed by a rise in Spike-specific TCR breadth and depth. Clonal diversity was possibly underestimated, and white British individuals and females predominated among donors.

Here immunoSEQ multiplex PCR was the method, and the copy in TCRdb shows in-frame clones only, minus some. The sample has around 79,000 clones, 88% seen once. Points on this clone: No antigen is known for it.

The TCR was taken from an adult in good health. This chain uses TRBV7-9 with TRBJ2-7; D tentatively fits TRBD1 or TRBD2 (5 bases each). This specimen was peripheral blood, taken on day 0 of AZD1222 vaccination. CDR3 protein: CASRTGNRRYYEQYF. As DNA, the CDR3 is TGTGCCAGTCGTACGGGGAACAGGCGGTACTACGAGCAGTACTTC.